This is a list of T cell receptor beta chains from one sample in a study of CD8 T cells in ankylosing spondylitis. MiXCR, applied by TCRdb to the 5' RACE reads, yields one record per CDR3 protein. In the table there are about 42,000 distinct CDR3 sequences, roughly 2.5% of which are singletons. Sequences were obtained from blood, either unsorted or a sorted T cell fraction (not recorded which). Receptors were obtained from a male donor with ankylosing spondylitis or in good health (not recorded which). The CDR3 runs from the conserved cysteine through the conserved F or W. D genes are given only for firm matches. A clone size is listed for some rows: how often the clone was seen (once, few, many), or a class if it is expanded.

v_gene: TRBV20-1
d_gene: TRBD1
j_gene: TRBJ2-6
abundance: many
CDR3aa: CSASEEGQGVNGANVLTF
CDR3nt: TGCAGTGCTAGTGAAGAGGGACAGGGGGTGAACGGGGCCAACGTCCTGACTTTC

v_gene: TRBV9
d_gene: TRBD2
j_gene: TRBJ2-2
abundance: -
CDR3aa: CASSEGTSHGELFF
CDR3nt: TGTGCCAGCAGCGAGGGGACTAGCCACGGGGAGCTGTTTTTT

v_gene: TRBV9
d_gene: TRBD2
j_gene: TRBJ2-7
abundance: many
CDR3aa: CASSGPSGTYEQYF
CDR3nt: TGTGCCAGCAGCGGGCCTAGCGGCACCTACGAGCAGTACTTC

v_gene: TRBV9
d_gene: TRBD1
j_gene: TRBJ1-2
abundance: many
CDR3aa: CASSGPGQGIYGYTF
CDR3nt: TGTGCCAGCAGCGGGCCGGGACAGGGGATCTATGGCTACACCTTC

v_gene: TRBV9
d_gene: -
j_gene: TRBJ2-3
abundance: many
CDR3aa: CASSVERDTQYF
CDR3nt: TGTGCCAGCAGCGTAGAGAGAGATACGCAGTATTTT

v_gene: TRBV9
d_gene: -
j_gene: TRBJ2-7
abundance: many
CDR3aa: CASSVGDSGGYEQYF
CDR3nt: TGTGCCAGCAGCGTAGGAGATAGTGGGGGCTACGAGCAGTACTTC

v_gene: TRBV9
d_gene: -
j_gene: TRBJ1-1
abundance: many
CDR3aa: CASSVAGYGNTEAFF
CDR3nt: TGTGCCAGCAGCGTAGCAGGGTACGGGAACACTGAAGCTTTCTTT

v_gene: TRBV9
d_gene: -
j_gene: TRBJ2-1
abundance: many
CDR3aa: CASSLLNNEQFF
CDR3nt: TGTGCCAGCAGCCTCTTAAACAATGAGCAGTTCTTC

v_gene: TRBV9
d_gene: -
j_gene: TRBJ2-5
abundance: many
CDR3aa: CASSGGRAETQYF
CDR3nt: TGTGCCAGCAGCGGCGGTAGGGCAGAGACCCAGTACTTC

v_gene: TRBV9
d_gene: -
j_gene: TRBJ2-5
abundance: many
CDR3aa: CASTSGYQETQYF
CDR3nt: TGTGCCAGCACGAGCGGCTACCAAGAGACCCAGTACTTC

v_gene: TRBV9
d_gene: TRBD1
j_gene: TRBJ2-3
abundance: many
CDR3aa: CASSPGQVTDTQYF
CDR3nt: TGTGCCAGCAGCCCGGGACAGGTCACAGATACGCAGTATTTT

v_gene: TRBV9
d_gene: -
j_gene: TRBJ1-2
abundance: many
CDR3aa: CASSADSYGYTF
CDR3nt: TGTGCCAGCAGCGCGGACAGTTATGGCTACACCTTC

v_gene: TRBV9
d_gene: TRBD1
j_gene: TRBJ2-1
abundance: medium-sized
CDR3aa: CASSVVGGDRGSNEQFF
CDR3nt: TGTGCCAGCAGCGTAGTAGGGGGGGACAGGGGGAGTAATGAGCAGTTCTTC

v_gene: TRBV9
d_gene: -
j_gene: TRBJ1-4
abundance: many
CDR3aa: CASSVGVAGTNEKLFF
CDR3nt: TGTGCCAGCAGCGTAGGTGTCGCAGGAACTAATGAAAAACTGTTTTTT

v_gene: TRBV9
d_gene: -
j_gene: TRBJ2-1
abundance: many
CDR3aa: CASSEDTYNEQFF
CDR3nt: TGTGCCAGCAGCGAGGACACCTACAATGAGCAGTTCTTC

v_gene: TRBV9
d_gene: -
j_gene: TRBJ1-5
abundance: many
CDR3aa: CASSEGRSNQPQHF
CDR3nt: TGTGCCAGCAGCGAAGGGAGGAGCAATCAGCCCCAGCATTTT

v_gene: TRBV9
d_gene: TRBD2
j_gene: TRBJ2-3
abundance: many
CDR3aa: CASSVRTSGWADTQYF
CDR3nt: TGTGCCAGCAGCGTTCGGACTAGCGGGTGGGCAGATACGCAGTATTTT

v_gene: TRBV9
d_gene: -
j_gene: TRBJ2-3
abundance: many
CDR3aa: CASSGPAGRAADTQYF
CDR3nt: TGTGCCAGCAGCGGACCGGCTGGCAGGGCCGCAGATACGCAGTATTTT

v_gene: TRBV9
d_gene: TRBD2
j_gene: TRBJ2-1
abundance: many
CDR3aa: CASSPPYRLATYNEQFF
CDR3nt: TGTGCCAGCAGCCCCCCGTACAGACTAGCCACCTACAATGAGCAGTTCTTC

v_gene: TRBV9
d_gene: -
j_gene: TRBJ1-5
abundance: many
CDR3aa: CASSGGGGGNQPQHF
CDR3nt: TGTGCCAGCAGCGGGGGTGGGGGGGGCAATCAGCCCCAGCATTTT

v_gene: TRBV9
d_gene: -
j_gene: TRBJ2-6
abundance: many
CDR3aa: CASSVGAAASANVLTF
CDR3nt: TGTGCCAGCAGCGTAGGGGCAGCTGCTTCAGCCAACGTCCTGACTTTC